This record covers a single T cell receptor beta chain. The record originates from a study of blood T cell repertoires in COVID-19. Study-wide background: Material from acute and convalescent COVID-19 was sourced from the United States, Italy and Spain. From T cells, B-cell-depleted T cells, or PBMCs came the material, which was cDNA or gDNA.

The CDR3 consists of 14 residues. V was cut by 5 bases and J by 0 bases, with 10 bases left in between. The germline CDR1 and CDR2 sequences are GTSNPN and SVGIG (reference sequence). Per the original data handling: Amplification of reference gene primers was used by the study to estimate nucleated cell counts. Measured with immunoSEQ multiplex PCR; TCRdb has only the in-frame clones, and not every one. The V and J calls and clone size are taken from that table; D and trimming were inferred from the DNA. The table shows 200,000 to 250,000 clones, with roughly 85% occurring only once. This TCR derives from a woman aged 80 or older with acute or convalescent COVID-19. Sequenced material: peripheral blood. The chain carries TRBV30 and TRBJ2-2; D ambiguous. The chain's CDR3 is CAWRQGANTGELFF. The CDR3 DNA reads TGTGCCTGGCGCCAAGGAGCGAACACCGGGGAGCTGTTTTTT.